This T cell receptor (beta chain) appears in the sequencing data of a study of CD8 T cells in Susac syndrome. An input of about 0.5 to 1 ug of RNA was subjected to reverse transcription using random hexamers. TCRdb processed the immunoSEQ multiplex PCR reads anew with MiXCR; each CDR3 protein has one entry. The profile shows around 220,000 distinct CDR3 sequences, about 90% of them singletons. The CDR3 extends over 13 amino acids. Germline CDR1 reads DFQATT; CDR2 reads SNEGSKA (reference sequence). With 3 bases clipped from V and 5 bases from J, the junction kept 4 bases outside the gene matches. The receptor's source is a human donor with multiple sclerosis. The J gene is TRBJ2-1, the V gene TRBV20-1; 7 positions match TRBD2. Sequenced material: CD8+ T cells from PBMCs. The CDR3 DNA reads TGCAGTGCTAGCGGGAGCGGGAACAATGAGCAGTTCTTC. Amino acid sequence: CSASGSGNNEQFF.